This entry is about one TCR beta chain. Its matching antigen is unknown. This table comes from immunoSEQ multiplex PCR, and its TCRdb copy is limited to in-frame clones, with some not included. The repertoire holds over 65,000 clones, roughly 84% seen once, with about 0.26% in the top ten. The study sampled blood at baseline, cycle 4 day 1, and cycle 7 day 1. The CDR3 is made up of 13 amino acids. Germline CDR1 and CDR2: SGHTA and FQGNSA. V lost 2 bases to trimming and J lost 0 bases, with 4 bases between them. This record belongs to a study of OX40 agonist ivuxolimab in advanced cancers. General study points: Low normalized T-cell clonal expansion was also seen in some nonresponders.

This TCR came from an adult with an advanced solid tumor such as melanoma, head and neck, liver or kidney cancer. The sequences come from CD4+ or CD8+ T cells sorted from blood, collected in a trial of the OX40 agonist ivuxolimab. This chain connects TRBV7-2 to TRBJ1-2; no clear D gene. For the CDR3, the DNA is TGTGCCAGCAGCTTACAAGCTAACTATGGCTACACCTTC. This sequence encodes CASSLQANYGYTF. Supplemented by reference TRBV7-2 and TRBJ1-2, the full variable domain reads GAGVSQSPSNKVTEKGKDVELRCDPISGHTALYWYRQSLGQGLEFLIYFQGNSAPDKSGLPSDRFSAERTGGSVSTLTIQRTQQEDSAVYLCASSLQANYGYTFGSGTRLTVV.